A single sample gave rise to the 30 T cell receptor beta chains below, sequenced in a study of blood T cells in healthy people across ages. A J-beta primer mix and a sample-barcoded 5' primer were used in a second PCR of roughly 6 to 12 cycles. TCRdb ran MiXCR on the 5' RACE reads and lists one entry per CDR3 protein. Among some 1 million distinct CDR3 sequences, 45% were seen once, and the ten largest hold 18%. Input material: blood. The receptors originated from a woman in her fifties or sixties in good health.

The V call is TRBV25-1, the J call TRBJ2-4; possibly TRBD2 for D (5 bases). The J call may be wrong; the DNA end is better matched by TRBJ2-7. The germline gives CDR1 MGHDK, CDR2 SYGVNS. The CDR3 spans 14 residues. The CDR3 nucleotides read TGTGCCAGCAGTGGCGGACTCCCACCCTACGAGCAGTACTTC. This translates into CASSGGLPPYEQYF.

The chain employs TRBV9 and TRBJ2-7; TRBD2 matches at 8 bases. The trim removed 1 base at V and 4 bases at J, leaving 7 bases unmatched. The germline V gene encodes CDR1 SGDLS and CDR2 YYNGEE. The CDR3 consists of 15 residues. The CDR3 sequence: CASSVRAGGWYEQYF. In DNA form, the CDR3 reads TGTGCCAGCAGCGTACGGGCGGGGGGTTGGTACGAGCAGTACTTC. The whole variable domain, remainder taken from reference TRBV9 and TRBJ2-7, is DSGVTQTPKHLITATGQRVTLRCSPRSGDLSVYWYQQSLDQGLQFLIQYYNGEERAKGNILERFSAQQFPDLHSELNLSSLELGDSALYFCASSVRAGGWYEQYFGPGTRLTVT.

This chain connects TRBV20-1 to TRBJ2-4; 7 bases line up with TRBD1. V lost 7 bases and J lost 1; bases outside the gene matches: 4. Germline CDR1 DFQATT, CDR2 SNEGSKA (reference sequence). This CDR3 is 13 amino acids long. CDR3 nucleotide sequence: TGCAGTGTCTCGACAGGGGCCAAAAACATTCAGTACTTC. As protein: CSVSTGAKNIQYF.

The chain links TRBV5-1 to TRBJ2-1; no clear D gene. Germline values: CDR1 SGHRS, CDR2 YFSETQ. Trimming stripped 5 bases from V and 3 bases from J, with 12 bases between. The CDR3 loop spans 14 amino acids. CDR3 region: CASSPIALYNEQFF. In nucleotides, the CDR3 is TGCGCCAGCAGTCCTATCGCGCTCTACAATGAGCAGTTCTTC.

The table lists this clonotype with a few counts. The chain links TRBV6-1 to TRBJ2-1, with D possibly called TRBD1 or TRBD2 (6 bases each). Germline V lookup: CDR1 MNHNS, CDR2 SASEGT. The CDR3 is made up of 15 amino acids. The V end lost 7 bases, the J end lost 3 bases, and 16 bases lay between the germline ends. CDR3 DNA sequence: TGTGCCAGCACCTGGATCGAGGGGGGCTACAATGAGCAGTTCTTC. This sequence encodes CASTWIEGGYNEQFF.

This clonotype has only a few counts. V gene TRBV6-1 combines with J gene TRBJ2-7; 12 bases match TRBD1. Germline lookup yields CDR1 MNHNS and CDR2 SASEGT. V shed 1 base and J 5 bases; nucleotides not matched to a gene: 3. There are 15 residues in the CDR3. In DNA, the CDR3 is TGTGCCAGCAGTGAAGAGGGACAGGGGGCCGACGAGCAGTACTTC. It specifies CASSEEGQGADEQYF.

The table lists this clonotype with a few counts. V and J are TRBV6-2 or TRBV6-3 and TRBJ1-5; 8 bases map to TRBD1. The CDR3 has 15 amino acids. V was clipped by 8 bases and J by 1 base; unmatched bases: 7. Germline lookup yields CDR1 MNHEY and CDR2 SVGEGT. The CDR3 DNA reads TGTGCCAGCCTTCGCGGACAGGGAAGCAATCAGCCCCAGCATTTT. Protein product: CASLRGQGSNQPQHF.

This clonotype was found a few times. The rearrangement uses TRBV27 and TRBJ1-5; D is ambiguous. This CDR3 contains 13 residues. Trimming stripped 4 bases from V and 4 bases from J, with 8 bases between. In germline, CDR1 is MNHEY, CDR2 SMNVEV (reference sequence). As DNA, the CDR3 is TGTGCCAGCAGTTATAACAGAAATCAGCCCCAGCATTTT. It translates to CASSYNRNQPQHF.

This clonotype was counted only a few times. This chain links TRBV5-1 with TRBJ1-2; D is unclear. The CDR3 is 13 residues long. CDR1 and CDR2 from the germline V gene are SGHRS and YFSETQ. Trimming removed 0 bases from V and 8 bases from J, with 11 bases in between. CDR3 residues: CASSLDQAMGYTF. For the CDR3, the DNA is TGCGCCAGCAGCTTGGACCAGGCGATGGGCTACACCTTC.

This sequence joins TRBV12-3 or TRBV12-4 and TRBJ1-6; D is perhaps TRBD1 (5 bases). This CDR3 region has 15 residues. The V end lost 8 bases, the J end lost 5 bases, and 16 bases lay between the germline ends. The CDR3 region is CASPSGRGNNSPLHF. The CDR3 DNA follows: TGTGCCAGCCCTTCGGGGAGGGGTAATAATTCACCCCTCCACTTT.

Comments on this clonotype: One junction end does not reproduce the germline sequence, and a read error may be involved. The chain is built from TRBV2 and TRBJ2-1, with D uncertain. The CDR3 length is 14 residues. Germline CDR1 is SNHLY and CDR2 is FYNNEI. The CDR3 here is CAGRAKPVVSEQFF. CDR3 nucleotide sequence: TGTGCCGGCAGAGCTAAGCCTGTCGTTAGTGAGCAGTTCTTC.

The chain is built from TRBV20-1 and TRBJ2-7, with 8 bases matching TRBD2. The CDR3 extends over 15 amino acids. V lost 0 bases and J lost 4; bases outside the gene matches: 8. The germline V gene has CDR1 DFQATT and CDR2 SNEGSKA (reference sequence). The CDR3 loop is CSARDLTSGAYEQYF. CDR3 coding DNA: TGCAGTGCTAGAGATCTTACTAGCGGAGCGTACGAGCAGTACTTC.

This chain connects TRBV7-9 to TRBJ2-7, with a possible D match to TRBD1 (8 bases). Trimming shortened V by 5 bases and J by 4 bases, and 15 bases separated the two germline ends. Germline CDR1 and CDR2: SEHNR and FQNEAQ (reference sequence). The CDR3 loop spans 14 amino acids. The CDR3 spells CASSGGQGLYEQYF. CDR3 DNA: TGTGCCAGCAGCGGCGGACAGGGACTATACGAGCAGTACTTC. The full variable domain, with the rest looked up from reference TRBV7-9 and TRBJ2-7, is DTGVSQNPRHKITKRGQNVTFRCDPISEHNRLYWYRQTLGQGPEFLTYFQNEAQLEKSRLLSDRFSAERPKGSFSTLEIQRTEQGDSAMYLCASSGGQGLYEQYFGPGTRLTVT.

This clonotype was seen at least ten times. The chain employs TRBV7-2 and TRBJ2-1; D may be TRBD2 (6 bases). This CDR3 is built from 15 residues. V shed 0 bases and J shed 1 base, with 7 bases lying between them. Germline CDR1 reads SGHTA; CDR2 reads FQGNSA. CDR3 in amino acids: CASSLARGSYNEQFF. CDR3 in DNA: TGTGCCAGCAGCTTAGCACGGGGGTCCTACAATGAGCAGTTCTTC.

The chain is built from TRBV5-1 and TRBJ2-1; 11 nucleotides line up with TRBD2. The CDR3 sequence is 16 residues long. J gave up 7 bases and V 1 base, and 7 bases lay outside the gene matches. Germline CDR1 and CDR2: SGHRS and YFSETQ. CDR3 bases: TGCGCCAGCAGCTTGCGTGGGACTAGCGGCCCAAATGAGCAGTTCTTC. It specifies CASSLRGTSGPNEQFF.

The chain carries TRBV6-6 and TRBJ2-1; D is unclear. Germline V CDR1 and CDR2: MNHNY, SVGAGI (reference sequence). The CDR3 is 14 residues long. V lost 0 bases and J lost 5, with 8 bases in between. Written as DNA, the CDR3 is TGTGCCAGCAGTTACTCGAACACAAACAATGAGCAGTTCTTC. Translation: CASSYSNTNNEQFF.

The V call is TRBV20-1, the J call TRBJ2-1; D is unresolved. CDR3 length: 14 residues. V lost 0 bases and J lost 0, with 6 bases in between. The germline V gene encodes CDR1 DFQATT and CDR2 SNEGSKA (reference sequence). CDR3 nucleotide sequence: TGCAGTGCTAGAGAGGCTCTCTCCTACAATGAGCAGTTCTTC. Translation gives CSAREALSYNEQFF.

This clonotype was seen only a few times. The rearrangement uses TRBV12-3 or TRBV12-4 and TRBJ2-1, with 8 bases aligning to TRBD1. This CDR3 region has 14 residues. V was clipped by 5 bases and J by 7 bases; unmatched bases: 7. This CDR3 reads CASSPGTGVNEQFF. The CDR3 bases are TGTGCCAGCAGTCCCGGGACAGGAGTTAATGAGCAGTTCTTC.

The chain carries TRBV20-1 and TRBJ1-1, with D possibly matching TRBD1 (6 bases). The germline CDR1 and CDR2 sequences are DFQATT and SNEGSKA (reference sequence). With 0 bases removed from V and 5 bases from J, the gap between germline ends came to 16 bases. The CDR3 has 15 amino acids. The CDR3 bases are TGCAGTGCTAGAGATCCAGGGGTGGGAAAAACTGAAGCTTTCTTT. This encodes CSARDPGVGKTEAFF.

The chain recombines TRBV15 with TRBJ2-7; perhaps TRBD1 as D (5 bases). This CDR3 has 16 amino acids. Looked up from germline, CDR1 is LNHNV and CDR2 is YYDKDF (reference sequence). The V end lost 4 bases, the J end lost 2 bases, and 18 bases lay between the germline ends. The CDR3 reads CATSKNPGLRAYEQYF. The CDR3 region has the DNA TGTGCCACCAGCAAAAACCCAGGGTTACGGGCCTACGAGCAGTACTTC.

The chain links TRBV9 to TRBJ2-5, with 7 positions matching TRBD1. The CDR3 extends over 14 amino acids. Germline V CDR1 and CDR2: SGDLS, YYNGEE. V was clipped by 4 bases and J by 4 bases; unmatched bases: 7. This chain's CDR3 is CASSPGTVGETQYF. The DNA for the CDR3 is TGTGCCAGCAGCCCGGGGACAGTGGGAGAGACCCAGTACTTC.

Notes on this clonotype: This sequence may be a read error, since a much larger clone differs from it by one base. The rearrangement joins TRBV20-1 to TRBJ2-1; 10 nucleotides line up with TRBD1. The J call may be in error: the DNA end matches TRBJ2-7 better. The V gene's germline CDR1 is DFQATT and CDR2 SNEGSKA (reference sequence). This CDR3 contains 15 residues. CDR3 sequence reads: CSTKPRDRGYNEQYF. CDR3 DNA: TGCAGTACAAAACCCCGGGACAGGGGCTACAATGAGCAGTACTTC.

The chain employs TRBV6-5 and TRBJ2-7; TRBD1 is a possible D gene (5 bases). V was trimmed by 2 bases and J by 1 base, leaving 9 bases between them. The CDR3 spans 14 residues. Looked up from germline, CDR1 is MNHEY and CDR2 is SVGAGI. This chain's CDR3 is CASSYADTSYEQYF. The CDR3 DNA reads TGTGCCAGCAGTTACGCGGACACATCCTACGAGCAGTACTTC.

This clonotype has a handful of counts. This chain links TRBV28 with TRBJ2-7, with D tentatively TRBD2 (6 bases). V was cut by 7 bases and J by 5 bases, with 18 bases left in between. The CDR3 consists of 14 residues. In germline, CDR1 is MDHEN, CDR2 SYDVKM. The CDR3 loop reads CASNKGGRRNEQYF. CDR3 nucleotide sequence: TGTGCCAGCAATAAAGGAGGGAGGCGGAACGAGCAGTACTTC. Drawing the rest from reference TRBV28 and TRBJ2-7, the complete variable domain is DVKVTQSSRYLVKRTGEKVFLECVQDMDHENMFWYRQDPGLGLRLIYFSYDVKMKEKGDIPEGYSVSREKKERFSLILESASTNQTSMYLCASNKGGRRNEQYFGPGTRLTVT.

The chain recombines TRBV10-3 with TRBJ1-1; TRBD1 might be the D (6 bases). V was shortened by 4 bases and J by 0 bases, with 12 bases between the two germline ends. The CDR3 spans 15 residues. Germline CDR1 and CDR2: ENHRY and SYGVKD. CDR3 nucleotide sequence: TGTGCCATCAGTGCAGGGGACGGGTTGAACACTGAAGCTTTCTTT. Protein sequence: CAISAGDGLNTEAFF.

This chain links TRBV6-2 or TRBV6-3 with TRBJ2-7, with 8 bases identical to TRBD2. This CDR3 is built from 17 residues. Germline assignment: CDR1 MNHEY and CDR2 SVGEGT. J was trimmed by 1 base and V by 2 bases; bases with no gene match: 10. The CDR3: CASSYDPPIAGSYEQYF. CDR3 DNA: TGTGCCAGCAGTTACGACCCTCCGATAGCGGGGTCCTACGAGCAGTACTTC.

This clonotype was counted many times. This chain uses TRBV12-3 or TRBV12-4 with TRBJ2-7, with D unclear. This CDR3 region has 12 residues. Trimming took 0 bases from V and 7 from J, leaving 7 bases between them. The CDR3 protein is CASSLALWEQYF. CDR3 bases: TGTGCCAGCAGTTTAGCCCTATGGGAGCAGTACTTC.

The chain couples TRBV20-1 to TRBJ2-1; 7 nucleotides align to TRBD2. J gave up 8 bases and V 1 base, and 8 bases lay outside the gene matches. Per the germline V gene, CDR1 is DFQATT and CDR2 is SNEGSKA (reference sequence). The CDR3 has 14 residues. The CDR3 DNA is TGCAGTGCTAGAGTCTCCGGGGGGTCTTATGAGCAGTTCTTC. This encodes CSARVSGGSYEQFF.

The rearrangement joins TRBV5-1 to TRBJ1-4, with D possibly being TRBD1 (6 bases). The germline gives CDR1 SGHRS, CDR2 YFSETQ. The CDR3 totals 14 residues. Trimming stripped 5 bases from V and 7 bases from J, with 15 bases between. CDR3 in amino acids: CASRVGAQVEKLFF. The CDR3 region has the DNA TGCGCCAGCAGAGTGGGGGCGCAGGTTGAAAAACTGTTTTTT.

This clonotype was observed a handful of times. CDR3 in amino acids: CASSPGLLAGGPSDIQYF. As DNA, the CDR3 is TGCGCCAGCAGCCCTGGCCTACTAGCGGGAGGGCCTTCTGACATTCAGTACTTC. This chain uses TRBV5-1 with TRBJ2-4, with 13 positions matching TRBD2. Germline V gene data show CDR1 as SGHRS and CDR2 as YFSETQ. V dropped 4 bases and J dropped 8; count of bases not matched to a gene: 15. This CDR3 is built from 18 residues.